These 31 T cell receptor beta chains share one sample of origin, sequenced in a study of T cell responses to AZD1222 COVID-19 vaccine. This table comes from immunoSEQ multiplex PCR, and its TCRdb copy is limited to in-frame clones, with some not included. Found here are 240,000 or so clones, about 92% of them singletons; the top ten hold about 0.5%. The source was peripheral blood, collected on day 0 of AZD1222 vaccination. All receptors derive from an adult in good health.

The rearrangement uses TRBV7-3 and TRBJ2-1, with TRBD2 matching over 7 bases. After removal of 3 bases from V and 4 bases from J, the junction contained 6 bases not matched to a gene. The CDR3 length is 15 residues. The germline V gene encodes CDR1 SGHTA and CDR2 FQGTGA. In DNA, the CDR3 is TGTGCCAGCAGCTTGGGCGGGAGCTTATACAATGAGCAGTTCTTC. It codes for CASSLGGSLYNEQFF.

The chain is built from TRBV7-6 and TRBJ2-1; 11 bases fit TRBD1. The V segment lost 5 bases and the J segment 6 bases; nucleotides outside the gene matches: 9. This CDR3 is built from 16 residues. Germline CDR1 and CDR2: SGHVS and FNYEAQ. CDR3 in amino acids: CASSPIRGTGGNEQFF. The DNA for the CDR3 is TGTGCCAGCAGCCCCATTAGGGGGACAGGGGGCAATGAGCAGTTCTTC.

The chain is built from TRBV2 and TRBJ2-2, with D tentatively TRBD1 or TRBD2 (5 bases each). Trimming left V 7 bases short and J 6 bases short, with 18 bases between. This CDR3 has 15 amino acids. CDR1 SNHLY and CDR2 FYNNEI come from the germline V gene. CDR3 protein: CASTRGGSLSGELFF. CDR3 nucleotide sequence: TGTGCCAGCACGAGGGGTGGGTCCCTGTCCGGGGAGCTGTTTTTT.

The table lists this clone with a count of one. This sequence joins TRBV2 and TRBJ1-1, with no clear D. CDR3 size: 13 residues. Germline V gene sequence: CDR1 SNHLY, CDR2 FYNNEI. Trimming pared 8 bases from V and 2 bases from J, leaving 12 bases between. The CDR3 sequence is CASLGEVNTEAFF. The CDR3 nucleotides are TGTGCCAGCCTCGGGGAGGTTAACACTGAAGCTTTCTTT.

The chain couples TRBV5-4 to TRBJ2-7; 7 bases are shared with TRBD1. This CDR3 is built from 15 residues. Losses at the gene ends were 4 bases for V and 3 bases for J; bases not matched to a gene: 10. Germline V gene lookup returns CDR1 SGHNT and CDR2 YYREEE (reference sequence). DNA for the CDR3: TGTGCCAGCAGCATTCCCGGGACAGCTAACTACGAGCAGTACTTC. Protein: CASSIPGTANYEQYF.

The chain links TRBV7-3 to TRBJ2-1; 12 bases align to TRBD2. CDR1 is SGHTA and CDR2 is FQGTGA in the germline V gene. The CDR3 has 15 residues. V shed 4 bases, J shed 4 bases, and the junction held 2 bases outside the gene matches. The CDR3 nucleotides are TGTGCCAGCAGCTACGGACTAGCGGGATACAATGAGCAGTTCTTC. This translates into CASSYGLAGYNEQFF.

The sample holds one count of this clone. The chain uses TRBV11-2 and TRBJ2-7; no reliable D call. The CDR3 sequence is 12 residues long. The V and J ends lost 5 bases and 1 base respectively, with 6 bases between them. CDR1 and CDR2 (germline): SGHAT, FQNNGV. The CDR3 nucleotides read TGTGCCAGCAGCAAAACTTCCTACGAGCAGTACTTC. This translates into CASSKTSYEQYF.

V and J are TRBV6-4 and TRBJ1-3, with D uncertain. CDR1 is MRHNA, CDR2 SNTAGT, per germline. V was cut by 6 bases and J by 2 bases, with 14 bases left in between. The CDR3 runs 15 residues. The CDR3 DNA reads as TGTGCCAGCAGCCTCTCCGTGTCAACTGGAAACACCATATATTTT. It translates to CASSLSVSTGNTIYF.

This chain links TRBV28 with TRBJ1-2; D remains unclear. Germline V gene lookup returns CDR1 MDHEN and CDR2 SYDVKM. The CDR3 is 12 residues long. V lost 4 bases and J lost 8, with 11 bases in between. The CDR3: CASSSGSPGYTF. In nucleotides, the CDR3 is TGTGCCAGCAGTTCCGGGAGTCCGGGCTACACCTTC.

The chain joins TRBV3-1 (or the pseudogene TRBV3-2) to TRBJ1-5; D is unclear. Deletions cut 4 bases from V and 0 bases from J, with 7 bases between. This CDR3 comprises 14 residues. Germline assignment: CDR1 LGHDT and CDR2 YNNKEL (reference sequence). The CDR3 spells CASSPNFSNQPQHF. In DNA, the CDR3 is TGTGCCAGCAGCCCGAATTTTAGCAATCAGCCCCAGCATTTT.

This clone is a singleton in its sample. The J gene is TRBJ1-5, the V gene TRBV7-3, with D maybe TRBD1 (5 bases). The CDR3 is 13 amino acids. CDR1 and CDR2 (germline): SGHTA, FQGTGA. V was cut by 2 bases and J by 6 bases, with 8 bases left in between. For the CDR3, the DNA is TGTGCCAGCAGCTTATGGGGGGGTCAGCCCCAGCATTTT. The encoded protein is CASSLWGGQPQHF.

The chain is built from TRBV4-1 and TRBJ2-7; 7 positions match TRBD2. Germline lookup yields CDR1 MGHRA and CDR2 YSYEKL. After removal of 1 base from V and 0 bases from J, the junction contained 6 bases not matched to a gene. The CDR3 runs 16 residues. As DNA, the CDR3 is TGCGCCAGCAGCCAAGCTGCGGGGGTGAGCTCCTACGAGCAGTACTTC. This translates into CASSQAAGVSSYEQYF.

J is TRBJ2-1 and V is TRBV10-3, with 8 nucleotides matching TRBD1. This CDR3 is built from 16 residues. The V segment lost 0 bases and the J segment 4 bases; nucleotides outside the gene matches: 5. Germline CDR1 is ENHRY and CDR2 is SYGVKD. The DNA for the CDR3 is TGTGCCATCAGTGAGTCAGGGACAGGATTTTACAATGAGCAGTTCTTC. This encodes CAISESGTGFYNEQFF.

This clone was seen more than once but under ten times. The chain joins TRBV7-2 to TRBJ2-2; 8 bases agree with TRBD2. The CDR3 is 15 residues long. The germline gives CDR1 SGHTA, CDR2 FQGNSA. With V trimmed by 3 bases and J by 1 base, 1 base remained unmatched. CDR3 sequence reads: CASSLSGRNTGELFF. The CDR3 DNA sequence: TGTGCCAGCAGCTTGAGCGGGAGGAACACCGGGGAGCTGTTTTTT.

The chain links TRBV6-5 to TRBJ2-1; D not certain. The CDR3 totals 14 residues. V dropped 2 bases and J dropped 2 bases, with 7 bases sitting between them. Germline V gene data show CDR1 as MNHEY and CDR2 as SVGAGI. In DNA form, the CDR3 reads TGTGCCAGCAGTTACGACGGTCCCTACAATGAGCAGTTCTTC. Translating it yields CASSYDGPYNEQFF.

This clone turned up a few times. The V call is TRBV28, the J call TRBJ1-2; TRBD1 aligns across 8 bases. The V segment lost 8 bases and the J segment 8 bases; nucleotides outside the gene matches: 10. Germline V gene data show CDR1 as MDHEN and CDR2 as SYDVKM. This CDR3 is 13 amino acids long. In nucleotides, the CDR3 is TGTGCCAGCTCGTATCAGGGGGCAGAGGGCTACACCTTC. It specifies CASSYQGAEGYTF.

This sequence joins TRBV10-3 and TRBJ1-2, with a tentative D call TRBD1 (6 bases). The CDR3 extends over 16 amino acids. Germline V gives CDR1 ENHRY, CDR2 SYGVKD. The V gene lost 3 bases and the J gene lost 3 bases, with 17 bases spanning the gap. The CDR3 sequence: CAISESRNRADYGYTF. In DNA form, the CDR3 reads TGTGCCATCAGTGAATCTAGGAACAGGGCTGACTATGGCTACACCTTC.

A single count supports this clone. V and J are TRBV2 and TRBJ2-3; 7 nucleotides line up with TRBD1. CDR3 length: 11 residues. Per the germline V gene, CDR1 is SNHLY and CDR2 is FYNNEI. Germline trimming cut 8 bases from V and 4 bases from J; bases unmatched to any gene: 0. CDR3 region: CASQGADTQYF. CDR3 nucleotide sequence: TGTGCCAGCCAGGGGGCAGATACGCAGTATTTT.

This chain links TRBV5-1 with TRBJ2-7; 11 bases map to TRBD1. The CDR3 has 15 residues. Trimming cost V 4 bases and J 1 base; bases outside gene matches: 4. The germline V gene encodes CDR1 SGHRS and CDR2 YFSETQ. CDR3 in DNA: TGCGCCAGCAGCCTTGGGACAGGGGGGTCCTACGAGCAGTACTTC. Translated: CASSLGTGGSYEQYF.

The gene calls are TRBV6-4 and TRBJ1-5; no reliable D call. This CDR3 comprises 13 residues. Per the germline V gene, CDR1 is MRHNA and CDR2 is SNTAGT. Trimming removed 6 bases from V and 4 bases from J, with 10 bases in between. As DNA, the CDR3 is TGTGCCAGCAGCCAGGAGAGGAATCAGCCCCAGCATTTT. This sequence encodes CASSQERNQPQHF.

This rearrangement joins TRBV19 to TRBJ2-1, with 7 bases matching TRBD1. The junction had 7 bases not matched to a gene; V was cut back by 6 bases and J by 8 bases. Per the germline V gene, CDR1 is LNHDA and CDR2 is SQIVND (reference sequence). The CDR3 is 13 amino acids. The CDR3 nucleotides read TGTGCCAGTAGCAGGGACAGAGGAGATGAGCAGTTCTTC. It specifies CASSRDRGDEQFF.

This sequence joins TRBV9 and TRBJ2-2, with D possibly matching TRBD2 (5 bases). CDR1 and CDR2 (germline): SGDLS, YYNGEE. This CDR3 is 14 amino acids long. V dropped 0 bases and J dropped 5 bases, with 8 bases sitting between them. CDR3 nucleotides: TGTGCCAGCAGCGTAGGGGGAGTAACCGGGGAGCTGTTTTTT. Residues: CASSVGGVTGELFF.

The gene calls are TRBV4-2 and TRBJ2-1; TRBD2 is a possible D gene (6 bases). The length of the CDR3 is 16 residues. CDR1 is LGHNA and CDR2 is YNFKEQ in the germline V gene. The V end lost 3 bases, the J end lost 4 bases, and 16 bases lay between the germline ends. CDR3 sequence (DNA): TGTGCCAGCAGCCATGATCCTAGCGACGGATACAATGAGCAGTTCTTC. Translating it yields CASSHDPSDGYNEQFF.

The chain employs TRBV28 and TRBJ2-5, with 9 bases aligning to TRBD1. The junction had 1 base not matched to a gene; V was cut back by 4 bases and J by 4 bases. This CDR3 has 13 residues. In germline, CDR1 is MDHEN, CDR2 SYDVKM. As DNA, the CDR3 is TGTGCCAGCAGTTCGACAGGGGGAGAGACCCAGTACTTC. It encodes CASSSTGGETQYF.

The chain uses TRBV28 and TRBJ1-1; D may be TRBD1 (6 bases). Germline loops: CDR1 MDHEN, CDR2 SYDVKM. Trimming pared 3 bases from V and 4 bases from J, leaving 15 bases between. The CDR3 is 15 amino acids. Written as DNA, the CDR3 is TGTGCCAGCAGTTTTGTTGGGGGCTCAAGCACTGAAGCTTTCTTT. Its protein is CASSFVGGSSTEAFF.

The CDR3 DNA sequence: TGCAGTGCTCGAAGGGAGACCCAGTACTTC. As protein: CSARRETQYF. The chain has TRBV20-1 and TRBJ2-5, with no clear D. The CDR3 is 10 residues long. CDR1 is DFQATT, CDR2 SNEGSKA, per germline (reference sequence). Trimming stripped 5 bases from V and 5 bases from J, with 6 bases between.

This chain uses TRBV12-5 with TRBJ2-2, with 9 positions matching TRBD1. Trimming at V came to 0 bases and at J to 5 bases, leaving 7 bases not matched to a gene. This CDR3 contains 17 residues. Germline CDR1 LGHNT, CDR2 FRNRAP. The CDR3 reads CASGLVLGQGGTGELFF. DNA of the CDR3: TGTGCTAGTGGTTTGGTACTGGGACAGGGAGGTACCGGGGAGCTGTTTTTT. The full variable domain, rest sourced from reference TRBV12-5 and TRBJ2-2, is DARVTQTPRHKVTEMGQEVTMRCQPILGHNTVFWYRQTMMQGLELLAYFRNRAPLDDSGMPKDRFSAEMPDATLATLKIQPSEPRDSAVYFCASGLVLGQGGTGELFFGEGSRLTVL.

About this clone: Sequence at one end of the junction differs from germline and may be a read error. In DNA form, the CDR3 reads TGTGCCGGCAGTCTCCAATACGAGCAGTACTTC. Translating gives CAGSLQYEQYF. J is TRBJ2-7 and V is TRBV12-3 or TRBV12-4; D remains ambiguous. This CDR3 is built from 11 residues.

This sequence joins TRBV4-1 and TRBJ2-2; no firm D call. V lost 6 bases and J lost 3, with 14 bases in between. There are 15 residues in the CDR3. CDR1 and CDR2 (germline): MGHRA, YSYEKL. The CDR3 DNA is TGCGCCAGCAGTTTGACCTCTCTGGACACCGGGGAGCTGTTTTTT. Translated: CASSLTSLDTGELFF.

The rearrangement uses TRBV4-2 and TRBJ1-2; no reliable D call. This CDR3 contains 15 residues. V was shortened by 4 bases and J by 6 bases, with 18 bases between the two germline ends. In germline, CDR1 is LGHNA, CDR2 YNFKEQ. CDR3 protein: CASSPVGTRWDGYTF. The CDR3 DNA reads TGTGCCAGCAGCCCAGTCGGCACCCGTTGGGATGGCTACACCTTC.

This clone was observed a single time. The gene calls are TRBV4-1 and TRBJ1-2, with D unresolved. Germline-derived CDR1 and CDR2 are MGHRA and YSYEKL. The CDR3 has 14 residues. V shed 2 bases and J shed 2 bases, with 9 bases lying between them. The CDR3 coding sequence is TGCGCCAGCAGCCAAAACAGTCCCAACTATGGCTACACCTTC. Translated: CASSQNSPNYGYTF.